This T cell receptor beta chain was sequenced during a study of blood T cell repertoires in COVID-19. Germline CDR1 is SGHNT and CDR2 is YYREEE (reference sequence). V was clipped by 2 bases and J by 4 bases, with 13 bases between them. The length of the CDR3 is 14 residues. Generated by immunoSEQ multiplex PCR, the TCRdb table keeps only in-frame clones and is missing some. The sample includes 250,000 or so clones, approximately 88% of them seen just once. This rearrangement joins TRBV5-4 to TRBJ2-7; weak D call: TRBD1 (6 bases). Sequences were obtained from peripheral blood. The TCR originated in a woman aged 40-49 years who had recovered from COVID-19. CDR3 nucleotides: TGTGCCAGCAGCTTTCAGGGGCCGACTTACGAGCAGTACTTC. It codes for CASSFQGPTYEQYF.